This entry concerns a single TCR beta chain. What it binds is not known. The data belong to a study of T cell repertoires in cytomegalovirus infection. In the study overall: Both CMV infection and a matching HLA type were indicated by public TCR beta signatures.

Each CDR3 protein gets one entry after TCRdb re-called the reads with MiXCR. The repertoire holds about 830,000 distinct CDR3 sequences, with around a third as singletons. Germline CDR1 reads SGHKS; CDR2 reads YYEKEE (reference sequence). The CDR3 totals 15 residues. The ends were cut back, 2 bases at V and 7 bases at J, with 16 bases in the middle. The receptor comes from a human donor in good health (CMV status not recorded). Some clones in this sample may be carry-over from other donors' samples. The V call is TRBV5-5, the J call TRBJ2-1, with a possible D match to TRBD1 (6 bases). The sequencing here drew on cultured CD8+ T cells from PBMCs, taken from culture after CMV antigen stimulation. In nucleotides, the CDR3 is TGTGCCAGCAGCTTCTCGGGACAAGAATTGAATGAGCAGTTCTTC. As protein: CASSFSGQELNEQFF.